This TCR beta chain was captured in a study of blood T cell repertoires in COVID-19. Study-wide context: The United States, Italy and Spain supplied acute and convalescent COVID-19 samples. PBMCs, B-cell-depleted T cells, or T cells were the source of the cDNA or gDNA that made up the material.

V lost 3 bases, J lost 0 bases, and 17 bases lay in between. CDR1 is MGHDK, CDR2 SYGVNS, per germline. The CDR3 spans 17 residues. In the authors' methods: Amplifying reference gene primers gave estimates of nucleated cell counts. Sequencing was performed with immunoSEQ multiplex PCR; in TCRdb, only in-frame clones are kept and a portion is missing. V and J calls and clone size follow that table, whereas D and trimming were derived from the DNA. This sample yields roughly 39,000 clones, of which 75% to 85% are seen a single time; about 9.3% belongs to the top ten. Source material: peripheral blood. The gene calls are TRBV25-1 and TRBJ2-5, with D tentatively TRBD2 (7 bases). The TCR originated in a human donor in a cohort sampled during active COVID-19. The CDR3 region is CASSEGARAGYQETQYF. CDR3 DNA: TGTGCCAGCAGTGAGGGGGCGCGAGCGGGATACCAAGAGACCCAGTACTTC.